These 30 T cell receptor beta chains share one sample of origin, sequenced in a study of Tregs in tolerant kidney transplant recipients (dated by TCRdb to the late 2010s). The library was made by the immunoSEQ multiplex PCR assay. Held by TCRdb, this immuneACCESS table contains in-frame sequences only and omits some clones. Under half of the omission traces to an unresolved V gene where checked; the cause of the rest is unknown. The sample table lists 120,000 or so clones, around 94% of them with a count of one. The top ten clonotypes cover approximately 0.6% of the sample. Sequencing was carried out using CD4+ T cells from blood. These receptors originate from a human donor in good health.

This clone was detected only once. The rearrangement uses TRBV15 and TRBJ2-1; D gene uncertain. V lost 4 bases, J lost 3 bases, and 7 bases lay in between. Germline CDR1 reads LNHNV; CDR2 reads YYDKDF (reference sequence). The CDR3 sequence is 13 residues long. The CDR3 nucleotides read TGTGCCACCAGCACCCACAGCTACAATGAGCAGTTCTTC. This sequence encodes CATSTHSYNEQFF.

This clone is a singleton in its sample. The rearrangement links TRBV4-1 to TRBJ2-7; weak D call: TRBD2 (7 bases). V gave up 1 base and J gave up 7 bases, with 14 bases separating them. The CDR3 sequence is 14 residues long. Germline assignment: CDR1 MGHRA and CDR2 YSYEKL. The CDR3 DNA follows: TGCGCCAGCAGCCAAGCCAGGGGAGGGGGGGAGCAGTACTTC. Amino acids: CASSQARGGGEQYF.

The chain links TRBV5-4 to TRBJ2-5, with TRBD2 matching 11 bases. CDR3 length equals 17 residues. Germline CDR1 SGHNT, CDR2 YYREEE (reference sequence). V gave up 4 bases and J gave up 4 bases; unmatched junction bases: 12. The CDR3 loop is CASSLRGTSGRGETQYF. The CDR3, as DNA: TGTGCCAGCAGCCTGAGGGGCACTAGCGGGAGAGGAGAGACCCAGTACTTC. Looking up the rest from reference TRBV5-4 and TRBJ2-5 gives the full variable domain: ETGVTQSPTHLIKTRGQQVTLRCSSQSGHNTVSWYQQALGQGPQFIFQYYREEENGRGNFPPRFSGLQFPNYSSELNVNALELDDSALYLCASSLRGTSGRGETQYFGPGTRLLVL.

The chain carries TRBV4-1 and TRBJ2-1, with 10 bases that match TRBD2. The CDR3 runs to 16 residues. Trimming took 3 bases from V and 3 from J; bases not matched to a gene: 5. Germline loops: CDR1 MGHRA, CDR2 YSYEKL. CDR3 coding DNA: TGCGCCAGCAGCCACCCGGGACTAGCGCGCTACAATGAGCAGTTCTTC. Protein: CASSHPGLARYNEQFF.

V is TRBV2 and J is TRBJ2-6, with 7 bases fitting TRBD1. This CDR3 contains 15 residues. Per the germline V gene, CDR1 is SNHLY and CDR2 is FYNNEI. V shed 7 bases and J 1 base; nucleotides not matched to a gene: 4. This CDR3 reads CASNTGASGANVLTF. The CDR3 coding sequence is TGTGCCAGCAACACAGGGGCGTCTGGGGCCAACGTCCTGACTTTC.

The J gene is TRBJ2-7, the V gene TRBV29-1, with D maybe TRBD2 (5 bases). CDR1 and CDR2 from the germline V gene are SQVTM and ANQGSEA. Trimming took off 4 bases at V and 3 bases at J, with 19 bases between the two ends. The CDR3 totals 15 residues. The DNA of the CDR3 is TGCAGCGTTGTGGAGAATCGGGGTATTGGCTACGAGCAGTACTTC. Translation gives CSVVENRGIGYEQYF.

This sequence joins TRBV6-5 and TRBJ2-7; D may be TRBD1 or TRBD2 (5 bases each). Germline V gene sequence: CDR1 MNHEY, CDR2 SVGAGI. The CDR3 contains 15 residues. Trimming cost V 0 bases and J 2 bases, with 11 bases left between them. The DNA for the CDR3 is TGTGCCAGCAGTTACTCGCTGAGGGGCACCTACGAGCAGTACTTC. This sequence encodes CASSYSLRGTYEQYF.

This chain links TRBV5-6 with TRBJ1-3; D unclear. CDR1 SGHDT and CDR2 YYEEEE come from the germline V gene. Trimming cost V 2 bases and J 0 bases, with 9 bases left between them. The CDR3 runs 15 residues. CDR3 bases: TGTGCCAGCAGCTTTCAAACGTACTCTGGAAACACCATATATTTT. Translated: CASSFQTYSGNTIYF.

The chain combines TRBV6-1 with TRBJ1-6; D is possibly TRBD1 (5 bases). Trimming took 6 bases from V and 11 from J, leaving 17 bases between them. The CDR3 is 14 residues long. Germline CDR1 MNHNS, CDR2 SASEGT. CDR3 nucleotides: TGTGCCAGCAGAATCCTACGGGACGTTCCACCCCTCCACTTT. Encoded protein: CASRILRDVPPLHF.

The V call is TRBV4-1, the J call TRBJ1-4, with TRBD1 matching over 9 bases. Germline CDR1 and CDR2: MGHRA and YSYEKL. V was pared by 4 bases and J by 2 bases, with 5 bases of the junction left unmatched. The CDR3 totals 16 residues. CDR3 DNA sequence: TGCGCCAGCAGCCCGGGACAGGGTGAGACTAATGAAAAACTGTTTTTT. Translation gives CASSPGQGETNEKLFF.

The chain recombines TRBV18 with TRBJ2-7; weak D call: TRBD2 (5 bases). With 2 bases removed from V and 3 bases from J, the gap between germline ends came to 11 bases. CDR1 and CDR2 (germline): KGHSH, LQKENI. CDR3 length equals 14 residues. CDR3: CASSPGADRYEQYF. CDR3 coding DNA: TGTGCCAGCTCACCAGGAGCGGACCGCTACGAGCAGTACTTC.

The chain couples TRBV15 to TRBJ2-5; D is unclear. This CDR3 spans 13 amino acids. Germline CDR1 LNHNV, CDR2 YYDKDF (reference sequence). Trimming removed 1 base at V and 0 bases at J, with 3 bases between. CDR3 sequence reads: CATSRANQETQYF. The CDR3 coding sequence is TGTGCCACCAGCAGAGCTAACCAAGAGACCCAGTACTTC. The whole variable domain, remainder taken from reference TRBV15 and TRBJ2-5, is DAMVIQNPRYQVTQFGKPVTLSCSQTLNHNVMYWYQQKSSQAPKLLFHYYDKDFNNEADTPDNFQSRRPNTSFCFLDIRSPGLGDTAMYLCATSRANQETQYFGPGTRLLVL.

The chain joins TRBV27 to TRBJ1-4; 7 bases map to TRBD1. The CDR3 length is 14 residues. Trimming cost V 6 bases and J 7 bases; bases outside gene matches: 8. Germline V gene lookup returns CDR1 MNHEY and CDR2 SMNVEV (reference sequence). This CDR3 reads CASSRQGGIEKLFF. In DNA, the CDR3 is TGTGCCAGCAGCCGACAGGGTGGAATTGAAAAACTGTTTTTT.

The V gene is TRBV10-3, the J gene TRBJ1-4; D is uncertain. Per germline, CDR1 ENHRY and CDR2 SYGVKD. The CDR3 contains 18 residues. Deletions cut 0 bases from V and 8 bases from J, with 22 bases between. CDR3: CAISESRGQAGTDEKLFF. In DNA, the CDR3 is TGTGCCATCAGTGAGTCCAGAGGGCAGGCGGGCACGGACGAAAAACTGTTTTTT.

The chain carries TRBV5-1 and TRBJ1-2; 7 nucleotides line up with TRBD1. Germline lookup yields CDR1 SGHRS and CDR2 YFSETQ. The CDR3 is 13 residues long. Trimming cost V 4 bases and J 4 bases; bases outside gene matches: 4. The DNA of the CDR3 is TGCGCCAGCAGCCGGGACAGTTTCTATGGCTACACCTTC. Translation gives CASSRDSFYGYTF. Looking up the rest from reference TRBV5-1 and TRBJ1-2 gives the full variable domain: KAGVTQTPRYLIKTRGQQVTLSCSPISGHRSVSWYQQTPGQGLQFLFEYFSETQRNKGNFPGRFSGRQFSNSRSEMNVSTLELGDSALYLCASSRDSFYGYTFGSGTRLTVV.

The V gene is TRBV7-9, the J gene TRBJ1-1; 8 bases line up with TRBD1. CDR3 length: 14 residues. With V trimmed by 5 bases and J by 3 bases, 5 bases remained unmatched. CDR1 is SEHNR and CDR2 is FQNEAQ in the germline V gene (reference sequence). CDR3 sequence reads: CASSKDRVYTEAFF. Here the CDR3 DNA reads TGTGCCAGCAGCAAGGACAGGGTGTACACTGAAGCTTTCTTT.

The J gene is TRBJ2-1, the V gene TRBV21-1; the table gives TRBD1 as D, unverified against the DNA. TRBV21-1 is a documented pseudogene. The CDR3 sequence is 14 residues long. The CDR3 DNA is TGTGCCAGCAGCCCCCGACAGGGAGAAAATGAGCAGTTCTTC. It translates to CASSPRQGENEQFF.

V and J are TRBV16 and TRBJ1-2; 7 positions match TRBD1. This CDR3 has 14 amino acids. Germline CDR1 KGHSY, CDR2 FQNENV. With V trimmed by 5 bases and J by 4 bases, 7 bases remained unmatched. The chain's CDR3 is CASSTPGTAYGYTF. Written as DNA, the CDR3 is TGTGCCAGCAGCACTCCCGGGACAGCCTATGGCTACACCTTC.

The CDR3 nucleotides are TGTGCCAGCAGCTTATCCCGGACAGGCACAGATACGCAGTATTTT. It is translated as CASSLSRTGTDTQYF. The chain is built from TRBV11-2 and TRBJ2-3; D possibly corresponds to TRBD1 (6 bases). The germline CDR1 and CDR2 sequences are SGHAT and FQNNGV. There are 15 residues in the CDR3. V dropped 2 bases and J dropped 1 base, with 10 bases sitting between them.

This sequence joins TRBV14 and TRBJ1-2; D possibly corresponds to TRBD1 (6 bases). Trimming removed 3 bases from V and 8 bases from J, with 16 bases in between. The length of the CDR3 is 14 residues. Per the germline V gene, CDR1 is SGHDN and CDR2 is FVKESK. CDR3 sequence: CASSQNRAAGGYTF. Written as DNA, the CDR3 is TGTGCCAGCAGCCAGAACAGGGCCGCTGGGGGCTACACCTTC.

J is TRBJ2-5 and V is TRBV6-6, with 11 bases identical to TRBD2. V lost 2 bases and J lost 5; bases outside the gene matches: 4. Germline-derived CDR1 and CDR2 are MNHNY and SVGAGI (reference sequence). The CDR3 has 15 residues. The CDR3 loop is CASSYLAGGVETQYF. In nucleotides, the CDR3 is TGTGCCAGCAGTTACCTAGCGGGAGGAGTGGAGACCCAGTACTTC.

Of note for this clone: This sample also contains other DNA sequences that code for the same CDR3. This CDR3 is CASSLTGDEQYF. CDR3 in DNA: TGTGCCAGCAGCCTGACAGGGGACGAGCAGTACTTC. The chain recombines TRBV7-9 with TRBJ2-7; 8 nucleotides line up with TRBD1. The CDR3 covers 12 residues. CDR1 SEHNR and CDR2 FQNEAQ come from the germline V gene (reference sequence). V was pared by 5 bases and J by 5 bases, with 2 bases of the junction left unmatched.

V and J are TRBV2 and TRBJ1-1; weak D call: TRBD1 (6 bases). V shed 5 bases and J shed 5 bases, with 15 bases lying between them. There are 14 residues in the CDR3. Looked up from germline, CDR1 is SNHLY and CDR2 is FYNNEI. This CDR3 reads CASSLQGGRTEAFF. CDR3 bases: TGTGCCAGCAGTCTACAGGGTGGGAGGACTGAAGCTTTCTTT.

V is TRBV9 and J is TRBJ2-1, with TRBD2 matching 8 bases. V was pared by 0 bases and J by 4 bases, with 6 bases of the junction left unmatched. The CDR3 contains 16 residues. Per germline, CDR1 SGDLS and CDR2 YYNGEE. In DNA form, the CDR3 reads TGTGCCAGCAGCGTAGTAGCGGGATCCGGTTACAATGAGCAGTTCTTC. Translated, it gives CASSVVAGSGYNEQFF.

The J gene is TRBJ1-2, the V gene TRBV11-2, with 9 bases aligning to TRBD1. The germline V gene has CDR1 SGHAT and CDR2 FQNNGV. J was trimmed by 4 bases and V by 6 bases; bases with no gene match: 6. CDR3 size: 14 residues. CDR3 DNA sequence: TGTGCCAGCAGGCACACAGGGGGCCTCTATGGCTACACCTTC. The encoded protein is CASRHTGGLYGYTF.

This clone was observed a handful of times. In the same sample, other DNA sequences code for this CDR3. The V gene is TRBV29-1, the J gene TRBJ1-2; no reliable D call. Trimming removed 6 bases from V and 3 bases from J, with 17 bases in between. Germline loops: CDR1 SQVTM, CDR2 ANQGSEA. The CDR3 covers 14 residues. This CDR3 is CSVAGLSRDYGYTF. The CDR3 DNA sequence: TGCAGCGTGGCCGGGCTATCGAGGGACTATGGCTACACCTTC. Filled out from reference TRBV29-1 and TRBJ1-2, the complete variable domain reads SAVISQKPSRDICQRGTSLTIQCQVDSQVTMMFWYRQQPGQSLTLIATANQGSEATYESGFVIDKFPISRPNLTFSTLTVSNMSPEDSSIYLCSVAGLSRDYGYTFGSGTRLTVV.

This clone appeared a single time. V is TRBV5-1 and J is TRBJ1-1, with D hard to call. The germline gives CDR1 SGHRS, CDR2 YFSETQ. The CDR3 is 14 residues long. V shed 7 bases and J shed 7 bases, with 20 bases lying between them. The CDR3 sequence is CASSRAVTSVEAFF. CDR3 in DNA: TGCGCCAGCTCCCGGGCGGTAACTTCGGTTGAAGCTTTCTTT.

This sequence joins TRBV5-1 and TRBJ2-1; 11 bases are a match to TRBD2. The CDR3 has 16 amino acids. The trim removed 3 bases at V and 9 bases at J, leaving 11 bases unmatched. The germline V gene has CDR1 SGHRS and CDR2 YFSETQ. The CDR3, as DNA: TGCGCCAGCAGCTCGGGACTAGCGGCCACTCCCGGTGAGCAGTTCTTC. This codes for CASSSGLAATPGEQFF.

CDR3 DNA sequence: TGTGCCAGCACTGTTGGGACTAGCGGTTACGAGCAGTACTTC. It specifies CASTVGTSGYEQYF. This chain joins TRBV21-1 and TRBJ2-7; TRBD2, the table's D call, was not compared with the DNA. TRBV21-1 is a recognized pseudogene. CDR3 size: 14 residues.

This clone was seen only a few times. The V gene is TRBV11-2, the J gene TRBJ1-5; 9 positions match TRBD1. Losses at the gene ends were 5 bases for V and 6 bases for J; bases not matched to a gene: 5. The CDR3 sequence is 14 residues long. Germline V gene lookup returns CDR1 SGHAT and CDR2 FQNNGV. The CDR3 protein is CASSMDRGGQPQHF. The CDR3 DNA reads TGTGCCAGCAGCATGGACAGGGGCGGTCAGCCCCAGCATTTT.